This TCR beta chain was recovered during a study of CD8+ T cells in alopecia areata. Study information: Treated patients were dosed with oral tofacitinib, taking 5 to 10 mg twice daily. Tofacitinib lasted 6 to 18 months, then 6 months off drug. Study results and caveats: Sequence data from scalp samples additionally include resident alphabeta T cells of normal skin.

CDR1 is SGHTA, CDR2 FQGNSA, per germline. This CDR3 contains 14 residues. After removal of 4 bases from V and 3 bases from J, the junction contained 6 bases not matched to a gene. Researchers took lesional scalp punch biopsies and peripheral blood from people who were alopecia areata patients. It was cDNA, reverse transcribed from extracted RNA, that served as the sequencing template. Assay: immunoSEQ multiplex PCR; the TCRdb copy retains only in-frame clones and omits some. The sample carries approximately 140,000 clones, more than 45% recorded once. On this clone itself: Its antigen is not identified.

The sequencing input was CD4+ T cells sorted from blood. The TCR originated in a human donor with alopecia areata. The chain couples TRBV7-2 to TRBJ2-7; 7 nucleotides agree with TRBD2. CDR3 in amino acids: CASSSGLGYYEQYF. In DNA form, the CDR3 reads TGTGCCAGCAGCTCCGGACTAGGCTACTACGAGCAGTACTTC.